This TCR beta chain was captured in a study of T cell responses to AZD1222 COVID-19 vaccine. Study-level information: Pooling of second doses given at about 4 or about 12 weeks was done.

This CDR3 is built from 15 residues. V lost 4 bases to trimming and J lost 0 bases, with 12 bases between them. From germline, CDR1 is SGHVS and CDR2 FQNEAQ. Whole-study findings and limits: The peak T cell response came first, and repertoires were sampled only after it. Clonal diversity may have been underestimated in mostly white British donors. Nearly half of spike-specific TCRs reportedly target variant regions that are unmutated in the B.1.351 and B.1.1.7 variants.

About this clone itself: The target antigen is unknown.

Assay used: immunoSEQ multiplex PCR; TCRdb lists only in-frame clones, some missing. Among about 86,000 clones listed, 90% were seen once. The material was peripheral blood, obtained on day 0 of AZD1222 vaccination. This receptor was identified in an adult in good health. The gene calls are TRBV7-8 and TRBJ1-1; tentative D call: TRBD1 (5 bases). CDR3 in amino acids: CASSSQGVMNTEAFF. The CDR3 coding sequence is TGTGCCAGCAGCTCGCAGGGAGTAATGAACACTGAAGCTTTCTTT.